A single sample gave rise to the 14 T cell receptor beta chains below, sequenced in a study of cytomegalovirus exposure and HLA in healthy donors. PCR primers comprised 60 Vbeta and 13 Jbeta primers. The protocol was immunoSEQ multiplex PCR, while the TCRdb copy is restricted to in-frame clones and leaves out a portion. Among 95,000 to 100,000 clones, roughly four fifths were seen once, and the ten largest hold roughly 3.8%. Sample: PBMCs. Receptors originate from a female donor in good health and CMV-seropositive.

This clone was counted a single time. This chain joins TRBV9 and TRBJ2-1; the D gene is possibly TRBD2 (5 bases). CDR1 SGDLS and CDR2 YYNGEE come from the germline V gene. The CDR3 is made up of 16 amino acids. Trimming took off 3 bases at V and 8 bases at J, with 21 bases between the two ends. The CDR3 loop reads CASSASREKFRDEQFF. The CDR3, as DNA: TGTGCCAGCAGCGCTTCTCGGGAAAAGTTTCGGGATGAGCAGTTCTTC. The full variable domain, its missing parts supplied by reference TRBV9 and TRBJ2-1, is DSGVTQTPKHLITATGQRVTLRCSPRSGDLSVYWYQQSLDQGLQFLIQYYNGEERAKGNILERFSAQQFPDLHSELNLSSLELGDSALYFCASSASREKFRDEQFFGPGTRLTVL.

The chain has TRBV5-5 and TRBJ2-7, with 7 bases identical to TRBD1. The V and J ends lost 4 bases and 0 bases, in that order; junction bases with no gene match: 7. The germline gives CDR1 SGHKS, CDR2 YYEKEE (reference sequence). The CDR3 totals 15 residues. In nucleotides, the CDR3 is TGTGCCAGCAGCCAAGGGACAGTTCCCTCCTACGAGCAGTACTTC. Protein: CASSQGTVPSYEQYF.

The chain joins TRBV6-1 to TRBJ2-7; 10 positions agree with TRBD2. This CDR3 is 15 amino acids long. V lost 4 bases and J lost 0; bases outside the gene matches: 3. Germline V gene sequence: CDR1 MNHNS, CDR2 SASEGT. The CDR3, as DNA: TGTGCCAGCAGTGTACTAGCGGGAAGCTCCTACGAGCAGTACTTC. Protein: CASSVLAGSSYEQYF.

The chain recombines TRBV5-6 with TRBJ2-7; 8 bases match TRBD1. There are 16 residues in the CDR3. The V gene end was trimmed by 4 bases and the J gene end by 0 bases; junction bases not matched to a gene: 9. Germline loops: CDR1 SGHDT, CDR2 YYEEEE. The CDR3 DNA reads as TGTGCCAGCAGCGGAGTTCGACAGGGGCTCTCCTACGAGCAGTACTTC. It encodes CASSGVRQGLSYEQYF.

This clone was counted a single time. The chain employs TRBV6-1 and TRBJ2-1, with D maybe TRBD1 (6 bases). Trimming left V 2 bases short and J 6 bases short, with 17 bases between. The CDR3 sequence is 16 residues long. Germline V gene lookup returns CDR1 MNHNS and CDR2 SASEGT. In DNA form, the CDR3 reads TGTGCCAGCAGTGAATGGGGGCTAGTGAGGAGCAATGAGCAGTTCTTC. This sequence encodes CASSEWGLVRSNEQFF.

V is TRBV9 and J is TRBJ2-7, with D perhaps TRBD2 (6 bases). In germline, CDR1 is SGDLS, CDR2 YYNGEE. This CDR3 is 13 amino acids long. Trimming stripped 3 bases from V and 6 bases from J, with 13 bases between. CDR3 sequence: CASSAPGVREQYF. The CDR3 coding sequence is TGTGCCAGCAGCGCCCCGGGGGTTCGCGAGCAGTACTTC.

The rearrangement joins TRBV10-2 to TRBJ1-5, with D tentatively TRBD1 (6 bases). The CDR3 has 13 residues. V shed 3 bases and J shed 7 bases, with 10 bases lying between them. Germline CDR1 and CDR2: WSHSY and SAAADI. CDR3 residues: CASSEQGGQPQHF. CDR3 bases: TGCGCCAGCAGTGAACAGGGTGGGCAGCCCCAGCATTTT.

The count of this clone is one. The CDR3 spells CASISEQGAHIQYF. The CDR3 nucleotides read TGTGCCAGCATCTCGGAGCAGGGGGCCCACATTCAGTACTTC. The rearrangement joins TRBV5-5 to TRBJ2-4; 8 nucleotides align to TRBD1. This CDR3 is 14 amino acids long. Germline assignment: CDR1 SGHKS and CDR2 YYEKEE (reference sequence). Germline trimming cut 6 bases from V and 8 bases from J; bases unmatched to any gene: 10.

This clone showed up just once. V and J are TRBV29-1 and TRBJ2-7; 10 nucleotides align to TRBD2. Germline CDR1 and CDR2: SQVTM and ANQGSEA. The CDR3 contains 16 residues. V shed 5 bases, J shed 0 bases, and the junction held 10 bases outside the gene matches. The CDR3 DNA reads as TGCAGCGTTTCTACTCTGACTAGCGGGTCCTCCTACGAGCAGTACTTC. This codes for CSVSTLTSGSSYEQYF.

The chain combines TRBV15 with TRBJ2-7; D ambiguous. The CDR3 sequence is 17 residues long. V was clipped by 0 bases and J by 3 bases, with 18 bases between them. Germline V lookup: CDR1 LNHNV, CDR2 YYDKDF (reference sequence). The CDR3 DNA follows: TGTGCCACCAGCAGAGATCCCCCGACATTTGCTTACTACGAGCAGTACTTC. Encoded protein: CATSRDPPTFAYYEQYF.

V usage is TRBV11-3 and J usage is TRBJ2-7; perhaps TRBD2 as D (6 bases). The CDR3 extends over 13 amino acids. The germline V and J ends were trimmed by 5 bases and 5 bases, with 13 bases remaining between them. CDR1 SGHNT and CDR2 YENEEA come from the germline V gene. CDR3 nucleotides: TGTGCCAGCAGCCGTGGGGGGATCGACGAGCAGTACTTC. Amino acid sequence: CASSRGGIDEQYF.

The gene calls are TRBV11-2 and TRBJ2-3; 12 nucleotides align to TRBD2. Germline assignment: CDR1 SGHAT and CDR2 FQNNGV. Unmatched junction bases numbered 5, after V lost 6 bases and J lost 1 base. The CDR3 has 16 amino acids. The CDR3 protein is CASSRRTSGGTDTQYF. In nucleotides, the CDR3 is TGTGCCAGCAGTCGGAGGACTAGCGGGGGCACAGATACGCAGTATTTT.

A word on this clone: Relative to the germline gene, one junction end is altered; a read error may explain this. V usage is TRBV5-6 and J usage is TRBJ1-2; possible D gene TRBD1, 5 bases. The CDR3 totals 14 residues. Germline V gene sequence: CDR1 SGHDT, CDR2 YYEEEE. This chain's CDR3 is CASSLTGVNYGYPF. The CDR3 DNA follows: TGTGCCAGCAGCTTGACAGGAGTAAACTATGGCTACCCCTTC.

This chain connects TRBV7-8 to TRBJ2-5; 10 bases agree with TRBD2. With V trimmed by 4 bases and J by 4 bases, 6 bases remained unmatched. Germline CDR1 is SGHVS and CDR2 is FQNEAQ. The CDR3 extends over 15 amino acids. The DNA of the CDR3 is TGTGCCAGCAGCTCGTCGGGACTAGCGCTAGAGACCCAGTACTTC. Amino acids: CASSSSGLALETQYF.